This is a list of T cell receptor beta chains from one sample in a study of vaccination effects on CD4 cells after COVID-19. Sequenced by immunoSEQ multiplex PCR; TCRdb stores in-frame clones only, minus some. The sample comprises approximately 46,000 clones, roughly 72% of which are singletons, and roughly 8.7% rests with the top ten. These receptors have no identified antigens. The sample in question was CD4+ T cells from PBMCs cultured without peptide, obtained before COVID-19 vaccination. These receptors all come from a human donor who had a prior SARS-CoV-2 infection. CDR3s include the opening cysteine and the closing phenylalanine or tryptophan. D genes are given only for firm matches.

>TRBJ2-5|TRBV5-1|TRBD2
CASSLMTSGREETQYF
TGCGCCAGCAGCTTAATGACTAGCGGGAGGGAAGAGACCCAGTACTTC
>TRBJ2-3|TRBV7-9|TRBD1
CASSLALRGQGTDTQYF
TGTGCCAGCAGCTTAGCGTTGAGGGGACAGGGGACAGATACGCAGTATTTT
>TRBJ2-7|TRBV12-3/TRBV12-4|-
CASSLSGDNEQYF
TGTGCCAGCAGTTTATCAGGGGACAACGAGCAGTACTTC